This is a list of T cell receptor beta chains from one sample in a study of blood T cell repertoires in COVID-19. TCRdb keeps only in-frame clones here, not all; method: immunoSEQ multiplex PCR. The data contain roughly 390,000 clones, roughly 85% of them singletons. The sequenced material came from peripheral blood. The receptors were gathered from a woman between 18 and 29 years old with acute or convalescent COVID-19. Each CDR3 is given with its conserved first and last residue. Fields, in order: V gene, CDR3 length, J gene, D gene, clone size, CDR3 DNA, CDR3 protein. A D gene is named only where the DNA matches it firmly. Clone size, where shown, is once, few, many, or a class for clones that have expanded.

>TRBV6-6|16|TRBJ1-2|TRBD1|.
TGTGCCAGCAGTTCCACTGGGGACAGGGTGAACTATGGCTACACCTTC
CASSSTGDRVNYGYTF
>TRBV9|15|TRBJ2-1|.|.
TGTGCCAGCAGCGTAGGCCCTCAGGTTTACAATGAGCAGTTCTTC
CASSVGPQVYNEQFF
>TRBV20-1|13|TRBJ2-7|TRBD2|.
TGCAGTGCTAGTTCTAGCGGCTCCTACGAGCAGTACTTC
CSASSSGSYEQYF
>TRBV27|13|TRBJ1-1|TRBD1|.
TGTGCCAGCAGCCCCGGGACAGCCACTGAAGCTTTCTTT
CASSPGTATEAFF
>TRBV19|17|TRBJ1-2|.|.
TGTGCCAGTAGTATATCGCCCGGCAGAGGGAGTAACTATGGCTACACCTTC
CASSISPGRGSNYGYTF
>TRBV19|15|TRBJ1-2|TRBD1|.
TGTGCCAGTAGCCCCGACAGGGCCTTTAACTATGGCTACACCTTC
CASSPDRAFNYGYTF
>TRBV18|14|TRBJ2-7|.|once
TGTGCCAGCTCAACCGGGACACCTTTCTACGAGCAGTACTTC
CASSTGTPFYEQYF
>TRBV6-6|16|TRBJ2-6|.|.
TGTGCCAGCAGTTACTCGATGGCAGCTGGGGCCAACGTCCTGACTTTC
CASSYSMAAGANVLTF
>TRBV3-1/TRBV3-2|19|TRBJ2-1|TRBD2|.
TGTGCCAGCAGCCACAGGACTAGCGGGGGGCTATTTTCCTACAATGAGCAGTTCTTC
CASSHRTSGGLFSYNEQFF
>TRBV5-8|16|TRBJ1-2|.|.
TGTGCCAGCACCGGGCCCGGACCACAGGGAACTCTCGGCTACACCTTC
CASTGPGPQGTLGYTF
>TRBV2|17|TRBJ2-6|.|once
TGTGCCAGCAGTGACAGTGTGCGGTTCTCTGGGGCCAACGTCCTGACTTTC
CASSDSVRFSGANVLTF
>TRBV28|16|TRBJ1-6|.|.
TGTGCCAGCAGTTCTCTTTGGGGAAGGGGTAATTCACCCCTCCACTTT
CASSSLWGRGNSPLHF
>TRBV5-5|15|TRBJ1-5|TRBD1|few
TGTGCCAGCAGCAAGGCAGACAGGGAGGTTCAGCCCCAGCATTTT
CASSKADREVQPQHF
>TRBV30|11|TRBJ1-1|.|.
TGTGCCTGGACGGACTACACTGAAGCTTTCTTT
CAWTDYTEAFF
>TRBV5-1|15|TRBJ2-3|TRBD1|.
TGCGCCAGCAGCTGGGGACAGGGTTTCACAGATACGCAGTATTTT
CASSWGQGFTDTQYF
>TRBV9|15|TRBJ2-1|.|.
TGTGCCAGCAGCGCCCGTAGCGGATCCTACAATGAGCAGTTCTTC
CASSARSGSYNEQFF
>TRBV20-1|17|TRBJ2-7|TRBD2|.
TGCAGTGCTAGTTCGTCTAGCGGGAGGGCCGGGAGAAACGAGCAGTACTTC
CSASSSSGRAGRNEQYF
>TRBV11-2|15|TRBJ1-4|.|.
TGTGCCAGCAGCTTAGATGGGCAGAGATTTGAAAAACTGTTTTTT
CASSLDGQRFEKLFF
>TRBV19|15|TRBJ2-7|.|.
TGTGCCAGTAGTATAGCTCAGGGGCAAGCCTACGAGCAGTACTTC
CASSIAQGQAYEQYF
>TRBV7-2|17|TRBJ2-1|TRBD2|.
TGTGCCAGCAGTGACGGATGGGGGAGGGCCGGGGTTACTGAGCAGTTCTTC
CASSDGWGRAGVTEQFF
>TRBV11-2|17|TRBJ2-5|TRBD2|.
TGTGCCAGCAGCTTCACAGCGGGGAATTCGGGAGCGGAGACCCAGTACTTC
CASSFTAGNSGAETQYF
>TRBV28|14|TRBJ2-3|.|.
TGTGCCAGCAGTTTAAGGGGGTCCACAGATACGCAGTATTTT
CASSLRGSTDTQYF
>TRBV28|13|TRBJ1-1|.|.
TGTGCCAGCAGTTTATCCCAGAACACTGAAGCTTTCTTT
CASSLSQNTEAFF
>TRBV9|15|TRBJ2-1|TRBD1|.
TGTGCCAGCAGCCCACTGGACAGGGGAGGAAATGAGCAGTTCTTC
CASSPLDRGGNEQFF
>TRBV7-6|14|TRBJ1-1|TRBD1|.
TGTGCCAGCAGCCCTAGACAGGGACACACTGAAGCTTTCTTT
CASSPRQGHTEAFF
>TRBV6-1|16|TRBJ1-5|.|once
TGTGCCAGCAGTGTGAGGAATAGGTACAGCAATCAGCCCCAGCATTTT
CASSVRNRYSNQPQHF
>TRBV6-1|14|TRBJ2-3|.|.
TGTGCCAGCAGTGACGGAGGCGAAGCAGATACGCAGTATTTT
CASSDGGEADTQYF
>TRBV6-1|15|TRBJ2-7|TRBD1|.
TGTGCCAGCAGTGAGCCCTCGGGACAGGGATACGAGCAGTACTTC
CASSEPSGQGYEQYF
>TRBV5-1|14|TRBJ1-2|.|.
TGCGCCAGCAGCTCGGACCAGGGATGGGATGGCTACACCTTC
CASSSDQGWDGYTF
>TRBV14|15|TRBJ1-4|TRBD1|.
TGTGCCAGCAGCCCCAGGGGGCAGGGTAATGAAAAACTGTTTTTT
CASSPRGQGNEKLFF
>TRBV9|12|TRBJ2-1|TRBD2|once
TGTGCCAGCAGCTCCCGCGGGGGTGAGCAGTTCTTC
CASSSRGGEQFF
>TRBV5-1|20|TRBJ2-3|.|.
TGCGCCAGCAGCCCCTGGACAGGGGGAATCTCTAGCGGGAACACAGATACGCAGTATTTT
CASSPWTGGISSGNTDTQYF
>TRBV28|14|TRBJ2-3|TRBD2|.
TGTGCCAGCGCAACTAGCGTCTCCACAGATACGCAGTATTTT
CASATSVSTDTQYF
>TRBV14|18|TRBJ1-2|.|.
TGTGCCAGCAGCCAGAATCTATTAGTCGGAACAGGTCAATATGGCTACACCTTC
CASSQNLLVGTGQYGYTF
>TRBV6-6|14|TRBJ2-7|.|.
TGTGCCAGCAACCACAGGGTTTTGGTTGACGAGCAGTACTTC
CASNHRVLVDEQYF
>TRBV19|12|TRBJ2-1|.|.
TGTGCCAGTAGTATTAGCTTCAATGAGCAGTTCTTC
CASSISFNEQFF
>TRBV14|17|TRBJ2-7|TRBD1|.
TGTGCCAGCAGCCACTTAAGTTCCGGGACAGGGACCTACGAGCAGTACTTC
CASSHLSSGTGTYEQYF
>TRBV4-1|16|TRBJ2-7|.|few
TGCGCCAGCAGCCCCACTGGTGGTCCGTCGGTCTACGAGCAGTACTTC
CASSPTGGPSVYEQYF
>TRBV3-1/TRBV3-2|15|TRBJ1-1|.|once
TGTGCCAGCAGCCCCCGTCATCGGGAGAACACTGAAGCTTTCTTT
CASSPRHRENTEAFF
>TRBV10-1|14|TRBJ1-1|.|.
TGCGCCAGCAGTGAGTCCCGGGTCTTCGGTGAAGCTTTCTTT
CASSESRVFGEAFF
>TRBV5-6|14|TRBJ2-7|.|.
TGTGCCAGCAGCTTGGGGCTCGACTCCTACGAGCAGTACTTC
CASSLGLDSYEQYF
>TRBV5-1|15|TRBJ1-1|.|.
TGCGCCAGCAGCTCGGGACAAACTGCGAACACTGAAGCTTTCTTT
CASSSGQTANTEAFF
>TRBV24-1|15|TRBJ2-3|TRBD2|.
TGTGCCACCAGTGATTCGGGGGGACCGGCTTATACGCAGTATTTT
CATSDSGGPAYTQYF
>TRBV5-6|14|TRBJ1-5|TRBD1|.
TGTGCCAGCAGCTTAGGACAGGGTTATCAGCCCCAGCATTTT
CASSLGQGYQPQHF
>TRBV9|13|TRBJ1-1|.|.
TGTGCCAGCAGCACAGGCCCGAACACTGAAGCTTTCTTT
CASSTGPNTEAFF
>TRBV28|16|TRBJ2-5|TRBD1|.
TGTGCCAGCATTGGTGCCGGACAGGGTATATGGGAGACCCAGTACTTC
CASIGAGQGIWETQYF